This T cell receptor beta chain was captured in a study of cytotoxic CD8 clonotypes in ibrutinib-treated CLL. Study in general: Outcomes included around 25 partial and 2 complete responses; after median 68 months, roughly 14 stayed remitted and approximately 12 progressed.

Study outcomes and limitations: Higher clonality was seen at ibrutinib response and a return toward baseline at progression.

This clone occurred a few times. Its antigen remains unknown. Depth targeted 1 in 200,000 to 1 in 1 million T cells, averaging around 9.5x coverage per clonotype. This table comes from immunoSEQ multiplex PCR, and its TCRdb copy is limited to in-frame clones, with some not included. The sample records 150,000 or so clones, about 70% being singletons. CDR1 is LNHNV, CDR2 YYDKDF, per germline (reference sequence). The CDR3 consists of 16 residues. The V gene end was trimmed by 0 bases and the J gene end by 6 bases; junction bases not matched to a gene: 6. The rearrangement links TRBV15 to TRBJ2-1, with 9 bases matching TRBD1. Sequencing used PBMCs, obtained after 24 months of ibrutinib treatment. The clonotype comes from a human donor with chronic lymphocytic leukemia. Here the CDR3 reads CATSRDAGTGSNEQFF. The CDR3 DNA reads as TGTGCCACCAGCAGAGATGCGGGGACAGGGTCCAATGAGCAGTTCTTC.